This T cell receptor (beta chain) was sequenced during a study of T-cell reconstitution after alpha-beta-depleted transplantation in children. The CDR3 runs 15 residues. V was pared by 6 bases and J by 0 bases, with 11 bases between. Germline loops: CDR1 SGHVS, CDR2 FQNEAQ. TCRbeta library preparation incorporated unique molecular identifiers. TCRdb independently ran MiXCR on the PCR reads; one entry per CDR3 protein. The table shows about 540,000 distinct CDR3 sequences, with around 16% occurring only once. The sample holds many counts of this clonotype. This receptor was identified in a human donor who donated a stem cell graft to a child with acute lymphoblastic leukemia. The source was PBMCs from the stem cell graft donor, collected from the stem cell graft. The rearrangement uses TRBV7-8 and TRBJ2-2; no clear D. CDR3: CASSLGPSNTGELFF. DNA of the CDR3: TGTGCCAGCAGTCTTGGTCCTTCGAACACCGGGGAGCTGTTTTTT.